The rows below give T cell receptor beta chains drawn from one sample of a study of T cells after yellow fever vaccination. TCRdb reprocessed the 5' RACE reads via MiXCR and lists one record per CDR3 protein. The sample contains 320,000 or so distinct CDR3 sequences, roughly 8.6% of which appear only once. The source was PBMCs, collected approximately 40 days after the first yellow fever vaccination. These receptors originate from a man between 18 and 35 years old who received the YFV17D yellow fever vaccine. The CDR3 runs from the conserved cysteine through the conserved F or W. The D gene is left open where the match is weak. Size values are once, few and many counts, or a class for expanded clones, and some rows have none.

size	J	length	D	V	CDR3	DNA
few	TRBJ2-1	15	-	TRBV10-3	CAISPDHGTINEQFF	TGTGCCATCAGTCCTGACCACGGGACGATAAATGAGCAGTTCTTC
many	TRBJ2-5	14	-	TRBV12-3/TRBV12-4	CASSPTRTSETQYF	TGTGCCAGCAGTCCTACTAGGACGTCAGAGACCCAGTACTTC
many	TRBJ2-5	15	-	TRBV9	CASSVATAGQETQYF	TGTGCCAGCAGCGTAGCTACCGCGGGACAAGAGACCCAGTACTTC
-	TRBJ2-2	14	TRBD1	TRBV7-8	CASSRTGVIGELFF	TGTGCCAGCAGCCGGACAGGGGTTATCGGGGAGCTGTTTTTT
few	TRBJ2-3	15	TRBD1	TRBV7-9	CASSLGQSFTDTQYF	TGTGCCAGCAGCCTGGGACAGAGCTTCACAGATACGCAGTATTTT
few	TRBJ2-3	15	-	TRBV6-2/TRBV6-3	CASSNGHRVTDTQYF	TGTGCCAGCAGTAACGGGCACAGGGTCACAGATACGCAGTATTTT
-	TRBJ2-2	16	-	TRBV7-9	CASTSFGGGATGELFF	TGTGCCAGTACCTCTTTCGGGGGTGGCGCCACCGGGGAGCTGTTTTTT
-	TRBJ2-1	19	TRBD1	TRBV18	CASSPLPGQGLFLSNEQFF	TGTGCCAGCTCACCACTACCGGGACAGGGGTTATTCCTATCGAATGAGCAGTTCTTC
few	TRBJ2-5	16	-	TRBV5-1	CASSLVPDLNGETQYF	TGCGCCAGCAGCTTGGTACCAGACCTAAATGGAGAGACCCAGTACTTC
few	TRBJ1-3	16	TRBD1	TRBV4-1	CASSRGQAASGNTIYF	TGCGCCAGCAGCCGCGGACAGGCCGCCTCTGGAAACACCATATATTTT
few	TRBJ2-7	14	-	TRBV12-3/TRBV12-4	CASSLTYTTYEQYF	TGTGCCAGCAGTTTAACCTATACAACCTACGAGCAGTACTTC
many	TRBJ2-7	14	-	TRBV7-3	CASSLTRGPYEQYF	TGTGCCAGCAGCTTAACGCGGGGCCCCTACGAGCAGTACTTC
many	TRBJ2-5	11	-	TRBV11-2	CASGGRETQYF	TGTGCCAGCGGGGGTCGGGAGACCCAGTACTTC
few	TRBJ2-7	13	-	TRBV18	CATTRDGVYEQYF	TGTGCCACCACCCGGGACGGGGTCTACGAGCAGTACTTC
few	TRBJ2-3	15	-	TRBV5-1	CASSLARPSTDTQYF	TGCGCCAGCAGCTTGGCGCGCCCTAGCACAGATACGCAGTATTTT
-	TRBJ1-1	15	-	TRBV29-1	CSVLGAALGNTEAFF	TGCAGCGTTCTGGGGGCAGCTTTAGGGAACACTGAAGCTTTCTTT
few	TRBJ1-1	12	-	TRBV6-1	CASSVERTEAFF	TGTGCCAGCAGTGTGGAGAGGACTGAAGCTTTCTTT
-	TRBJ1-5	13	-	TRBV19	CASNLDLNQPQHF	TGTGCCAGTAATCTCGACCTCAATCAGCCCCAGCATTTT
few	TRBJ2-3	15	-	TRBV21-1	CASSNFLGSTDTQYF	TGTGCCAGCAGCAATTTCCTGGGCAGCACAGATACGCAGTATTTT
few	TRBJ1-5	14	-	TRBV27	CASSPQSPKKPQHF	TGTGCCAGCAGCCCTCAGAGCCCAAAAAAACCCCAGCATTTT
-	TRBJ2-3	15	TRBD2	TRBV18	CASSPLTSGTDTQYF	TGTGCCAGCTCACCCTTGACTAGCGGCACAGATACGCAGTATTTT
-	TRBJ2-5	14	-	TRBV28	CASGQGGRKETQYF	TGTGCCAGCGGCCAGGGGGGGCGTAAAGAGACCCAGTACTTC